This T cell receptor (beta chain) emerged from a study of blood T cell repertoires in COVID-19. Study-level background: Specimens from acute and convalescent COVID-19 originated in the United States, Italy and Spain. T cells, B-cell-depleted T cells, or PBMCs provided the cDNA or gDNA that served as material.

In the authors' workflow: The authors estimated nucleated cell counts from reference gene primer amplification. The repertoire was sequenced with immunoSEQ multiplex PCR; TCRdb's copy has only in-frame clones and lacks some. For V, J and clone size, that table is used; D and trimming come from the DNA. This sample has 70,000 to 80,000 clones, with about 89% found just once. The CDR3 spans 16 residues. From germline, CDR1 is SEHNR and CDR2 FQNEAQ (reference sequence). With 1 base clipped from V and 2 bases from J, the junction kept 5 bases outside the gene matches. V is TRBV7-9 and J is TRBJ2-3, with 8 positions matching TRBD2. The source of this sequence is a woman aged 60-75 years with acute or convalescent COVID-19. The source material was peripheral blood. The DNA for the CDR3 is TGTGCCAGCAGCTTAGGAGCGGGGGCTTACACAGATACGCAGTATTTT. Encoded protein: CASSLGAGAYTDTQYF.